A selection of T cell receptor beta chains follows, all from one sample in a study of T cell responses to AZD1222 COVID-19 vaccine. Here immunoSEQ multiplex PCR was the method, and the copy in TCRdb shows in-frame clones only, minus some. The sample lists around 190,000 clones, roughly 88% seen once, with 0.4% to 0.5% in the top ten. The starting material was peripheral blood, obtained on day 0 of AZD1222 vaccination. The origin of the receptors is an adult in good health. Both conserved end residues are part of each CDR3. A D gene is named only where the DNA matches it firmly. The listing skips clone size in some rows; elsewhere it reads once, few, many or a size class.

v_gene,j_gene,d_gene,abundance,CDR3aa,CDR3nt
TRBV25-1,TRBJ2-7,NA,NA,CASSASEAPYEQYF,TGTGCCAGCAGTGCATCAGAAGCCCCCTACGAGCAGTACTTC
TRBV27,TRBJ2-3,TRBD1,NA,CASSGPRDRQSDGGVRSTDTQYF,TGTGCCAGCAGCGGACCTCGGGACAGACAATCTGATGGTGGGGTTCGTAGCACAGATACGCAGTATTTT
TRBV6-2/TRBV6-3,TRBJ2-3,TRBD2,NA,CASSPALAGGRRTDTQYF,TGTGCCAGCAGCCCTGCCCTAGCGGGGGGTCGGCGCACAGATACGCAGTATTTT
TRBV10-3,TRBJ1-6,NA,once,CAISLRDSHRSDNSPLHF,TGTGCCATCAGCCTCCGCGACTCCCACAGGTCCGATAATTCACCCCTCCACTTT
TRBV30,TRBJ2-7,TRBD1,few,CAWRAGQGRYEQYF,TGTGCCTGGAGAGCTGGACAGGGTCGATACGAGCAGTACTTC
TRBV3-1/TRBV3-2,TRBJ2-1,NA,NA,CASSPPTSYNEQFF,TGTGCCAGCAGCCCCCCGACTAGTTACAATGAGCAGTTCTTC
TRBV11-2,TRBJ2-1,NA,NA,CASSFPGGVLTINEQFF,TGTGCCAGCAGCTTCCCTGGGGGAGTCCTTACAATCAATGAGCAGTTCTTC
TRBV30,TRBJ1-2,NA,NA,CAWSVRGGIGNGYTF,TGTGCCTGGAGTGTAAGGGGCGGGATAGGCAATGGCTACACCTTC
TRBV5-1,TRBJ1-2,TRBD1,NA,CASSPEDRGRDGYTF,TGCGCCAGCAGCCCGGAGGACAGGGGGCGAGATGGCTACACCTTC
TRBV7-9,TRBJ1-2,TRBD1,NA,CASPHTPGQGVGGYTF,TGTGCCAGCCCGCATACGCCGGGACAGGGGGTGGGTGGCTACACCTTC
TRBV7-2,TRBJ2-7,NA,few,CASSLSPGSSYEQYF,TGTGCCAGCAGCTTAAGTCCAGGGAGCTCCTACGAGCAGTACTTC
TRBV6-5,TRBJ1-2,TRBD1,once,CASSGTGVVYGYTF,TGTGCCAGCAGCGGGACAGGTGTCGTCTATGGCTACACCTTC
TRBV5-8,TRBJ1-3,NA,once,CASSLGPPGASGNTIYF,TGTGCCAGCAGCTTGGGACCTCCGGGAGCCTCTGGAAACACCATATATTTT
TRBV5-6,TRBJ2-7,NA,NA,CASSLGRIGGYEQYF,TGTGCCAGCAGCTTGGGGAGAATAGGGGGCTACGAGCAGTACTTC
TRBV19,TRBJ1-4,NA,NA,CATLWAGPYGGEKLFF,TGTGCCACCCTATGGGCAGGCCCCTATGGCGGTGAAAAACTGTTTTTT
TRBV6-1,TRBJ1-1,NA,NA,CASSGAWSTEAFF,TGTGCCAGCAGTGGAGCATGGAGCACTGAAGCTTTCTTT
TRBV6-5,TRBJ1-5,NA,once,CASWDPIYSNQPQHF,TGTGCCAGTTGGGACCCAATCTATAGCAATCAGCCCCAGCATTTT
TRBV6-5,TRBJ1-5,NA,few,CASSYQSNQPQHF,TGTGCCAGCAGTTACCAGAGTAATCAGCCCCAGCATTTT
TRBV19,TRBJ2-4,TRBD1,NA,CASSIIRQGAKNIQYF,TGTGCCAGTAGTATTATAAGACAGGGAGCCAAAAACATTCAGTACTTC
TRBV7-9,TRBJ1-5,NA,NA,CASSLDVWQGQPQHF,TGTGCCAGCAGCTTAGATGTCTGGCAGGGCCAGCCCCAGCATTTT
TRBV18,TRBJ2-3,NA,NA,CASSEARSTDTQYF,TGTGCCAGCTCGGAGGCTAGGAGCACAGATACGCAGTATTTT
TRBV10-3,TRBJ1-2,NA,NA,CAIIDQQGTNYGYTF,TGTGCCATCATCGACCAACAGGGTACTAACTATGGCTACACCTTC
TRBV6-2/TRBV6-3,TRBJ2-1,TRBD2,once,CASSYSPAGGAYNEQFF,TGTGCCAGCAGTTACTCGCCTGCGGGGGGGGCCTACAATGAGCAGTTCTTC
TRBV30,TRBJ1-2,NA,NA,CAWSPPGVPYGYTF,TGTGCCTGGAGTCCACCAGGGGTTCCCTATGGCTACACCTTC